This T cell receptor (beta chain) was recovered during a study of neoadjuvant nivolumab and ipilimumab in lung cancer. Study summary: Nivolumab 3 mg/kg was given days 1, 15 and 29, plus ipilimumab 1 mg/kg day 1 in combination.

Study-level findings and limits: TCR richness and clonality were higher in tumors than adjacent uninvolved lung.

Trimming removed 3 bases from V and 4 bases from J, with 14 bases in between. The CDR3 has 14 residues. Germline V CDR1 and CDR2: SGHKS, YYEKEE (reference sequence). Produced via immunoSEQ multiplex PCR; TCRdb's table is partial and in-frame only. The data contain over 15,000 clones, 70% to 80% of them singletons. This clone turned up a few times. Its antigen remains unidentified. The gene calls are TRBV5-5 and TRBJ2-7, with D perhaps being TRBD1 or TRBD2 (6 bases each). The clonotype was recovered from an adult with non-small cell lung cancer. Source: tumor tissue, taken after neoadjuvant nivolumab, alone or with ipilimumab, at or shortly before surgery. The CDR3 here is CASSSRDTPYEQYF. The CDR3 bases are TGTGCCAGCAGCTCGCGGGACACCCCATACGAGCAGTACTTC.